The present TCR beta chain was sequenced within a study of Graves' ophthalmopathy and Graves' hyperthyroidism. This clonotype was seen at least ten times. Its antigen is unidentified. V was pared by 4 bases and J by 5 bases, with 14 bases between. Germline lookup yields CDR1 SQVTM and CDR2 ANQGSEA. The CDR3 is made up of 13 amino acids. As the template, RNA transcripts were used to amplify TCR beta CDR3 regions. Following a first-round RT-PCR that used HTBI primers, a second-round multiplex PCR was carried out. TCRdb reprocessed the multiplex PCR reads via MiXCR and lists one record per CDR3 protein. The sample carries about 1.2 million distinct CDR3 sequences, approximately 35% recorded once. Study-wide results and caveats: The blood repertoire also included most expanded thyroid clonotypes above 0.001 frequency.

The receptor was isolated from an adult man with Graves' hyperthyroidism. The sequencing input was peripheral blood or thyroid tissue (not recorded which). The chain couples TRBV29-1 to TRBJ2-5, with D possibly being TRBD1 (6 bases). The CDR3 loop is CSVVGTGRETQYF. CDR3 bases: TGCAGCGTTGTAGGAACAGGGCGGGAGACCCAGTACTTC.